This T cell receptor beta chain was captured in a study of radiation and T cells in renal cell carcinoma. Study-level points and caveats: Without pretreatment biopsies, baseline tumor clonotype presence was undetermined.

Produced via immunoSEQ multiplex PCR; TCRdb's table is partial and in-frame only. Among some 100,000 clones listed, 82% were seen once. As for time point: baseline pretreatment blood. Treatment here: 15 Gy SBRT to primary tumor, nephrectomy 4 weeks later. Only a few counts were recorded for this clone. Its matching antigen is unknown. The source was blood, collected from a patient whose treatment included radiotherapy and nephrectomy. This sequence originates from a man between 60 and 75 years old with renal cell carcinoma.

CDR3 nucleotide sequence: TGTGCCAGCAGCCCCGGCGGGGCCAACACTGAAGCTTTCTTT. This codes for CASSPGGANTEAFF. J is TRBJ1-1 and V is TRBV7-6; possible D gene TRBD1, 5 bases. Per the germline V gene, CDR1 is SGHVS and CDR2 is FNYEAQ. The V gene lost 5 bases and the J gene lost 2 bases, with 12 bases spanning the gap. The CDR3 extends over 14 amino acids.